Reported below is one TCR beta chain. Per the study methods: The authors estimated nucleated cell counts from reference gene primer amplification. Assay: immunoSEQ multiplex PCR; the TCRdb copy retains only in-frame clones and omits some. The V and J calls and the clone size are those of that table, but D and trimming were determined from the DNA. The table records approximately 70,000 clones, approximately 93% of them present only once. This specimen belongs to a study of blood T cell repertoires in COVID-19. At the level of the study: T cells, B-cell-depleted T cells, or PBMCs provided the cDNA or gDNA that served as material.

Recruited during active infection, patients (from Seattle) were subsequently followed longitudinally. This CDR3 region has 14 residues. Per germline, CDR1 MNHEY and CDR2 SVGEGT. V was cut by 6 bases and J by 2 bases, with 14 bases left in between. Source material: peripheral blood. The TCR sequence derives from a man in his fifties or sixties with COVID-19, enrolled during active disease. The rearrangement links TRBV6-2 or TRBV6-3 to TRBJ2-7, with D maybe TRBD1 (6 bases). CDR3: CASSSRDTTYEQYF. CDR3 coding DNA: TGTGCCAGCAGCTCCCGGGACACCACCTACGAGCAGTACTTC.